This note documents a single T cell receptor (beta chain) sequence. Its target antigen remains unknown. No much larger clone is present one base from it, and per-base qualities are unavailable. TCRdb records Illumina NovaSeq 6000 as the sequencer. Using 5'RACE with constant-segment primers, TCRalpha and TCRbeta cDNA libraries were constructed, with sample barcodes and unique molecular identifiers added in the process. Trizol reagent was used to extract RNA from every sample. Library amplification was performed in two PCR steps, and a second sample barcode and Illumina TruSeq adapters were introduced in the second step. Libraries were sequenced on an Illumina NovaSeq with 2 x 150 bp paired-end reads. As for how the authors treated the data: Demultiplexing of reads and collapsing into UMI-guided consensus sequences were performed with migec v1.2.7. Using mixcr v2.1.11, UMI consensuses were aligned to TRA and TRB V and J templates and then assembled into clonotypes. Clonotypes were classified as expanded or contracted when called significant by both edgeR and NoisET, with noise models trained on biological replicates. edgeR calls used a false discovery rate-adjusted p below 0.01 and a log2 fold-change threshold of 1. As an exploratory analysis of dynamics, max-normalized trajectories of the 1000 most abundant clonotypes were examined with PCA combined with hierarchical clustering. Each responding clone was given a CD4 or CD8 phenotype based on the CD4+ and CD8+ repertoires, which had been sequenced separately. Using fastp trimming at Q25 and MiXCR clonotype assembly, TCRdb reanalyzed the public sequencing data and kept in-frame beta chains. Rows are combined by CDR3 protein, so each entry shows the most common genes and DNA. None of the V and J calls come from the authors' own analysis; TCRdb made them. The sample yields 200,000 to 250,000 distinct CDR3 sequences; approximately 15% were counted once. 2% to 2.5% of the sample rests with the top ten.

Ficoll-Paque density gradient centrifugation was used to isolate PBMCs. The record originates from a study of T-cell memory formation after mild COVID-19 (dated by TCRdb to about 2021). Regarding the complete study: Most TCR sequence clusters were specific to one of the two donors. In a couple of donors, T-cell clones that expanded and contracted after mild COVID-19 were tracked by sequencing TCRalpha and TCRbeta repertoires over time. Two young, previously healthy adult volunteers, one female and one male, were included in the cohort. Results and caveats for the whole study, not just this receptor: Contracting CD4+ clones were located mainly in the CM and EM memory subsets, whereas CD8+ clones were found to be enriched in EMRA. The study included only a couple of mild cases, and larger cohorts that include severe cases with pre-infection samples were judged to be necessary. SARS-CoV-2 specificity was not confirmed for the second-wave clones peaking on day 37. From day 15 to 85, contracting clones showed balanced CD4/CD8 phenotypes, whereas a second wave of clones that expanded from day 15 to 37 leaned towards CD4+. The detection of some responding clones in pre-infection memory suggests that pre-existing cross-reactive memory T cells joined the SARS-CoV-2 response.

V loses 5 bases at its end and J loses 3 bases; junction bases beyond the gene matches: 10. Per the germline V gene (reference sequence), DFQATT is the CDR1 and SNEGSKA is the CDR2. From its cysteine to its phenylalanine, the CDR3 spans 16 amino acids. Left in the record is the CDR3 DNA by itself, 48 bases read in frame from the first base. The chain couples TRBV20-1 to TRBJ2-7, and 13 junction bases match TRBD2. The receptor was derived from an adult woman who had mild COVID-19 (a few samples of this study predate the infection). The sample titles of this study are shuffled in the database, so cell type and time point are left out; the donor was told from shared clones. Material: PBMCs or a T cell subset sorted from them (not recorded which). The DNA reads as follows: TGCAGTGCTTCAAATGGACTAGCGGGAGAAGTCTACGAGCAGTACTTC. This encodes CSASNGLAGEVYEQYF.